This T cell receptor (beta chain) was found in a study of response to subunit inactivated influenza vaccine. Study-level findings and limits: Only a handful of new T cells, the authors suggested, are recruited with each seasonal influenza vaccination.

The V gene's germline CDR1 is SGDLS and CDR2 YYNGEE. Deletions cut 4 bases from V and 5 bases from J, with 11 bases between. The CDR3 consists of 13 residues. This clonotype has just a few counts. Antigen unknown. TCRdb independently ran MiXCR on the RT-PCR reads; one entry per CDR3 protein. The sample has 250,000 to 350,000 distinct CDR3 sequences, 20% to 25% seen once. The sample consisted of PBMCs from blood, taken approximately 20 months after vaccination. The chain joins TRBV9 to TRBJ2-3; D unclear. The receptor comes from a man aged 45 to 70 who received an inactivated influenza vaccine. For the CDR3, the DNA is TGTGCCAGCAGCTCGAATCCGGTAGATACGCAGTATTTT. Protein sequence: CASSSNPVDTQYF.